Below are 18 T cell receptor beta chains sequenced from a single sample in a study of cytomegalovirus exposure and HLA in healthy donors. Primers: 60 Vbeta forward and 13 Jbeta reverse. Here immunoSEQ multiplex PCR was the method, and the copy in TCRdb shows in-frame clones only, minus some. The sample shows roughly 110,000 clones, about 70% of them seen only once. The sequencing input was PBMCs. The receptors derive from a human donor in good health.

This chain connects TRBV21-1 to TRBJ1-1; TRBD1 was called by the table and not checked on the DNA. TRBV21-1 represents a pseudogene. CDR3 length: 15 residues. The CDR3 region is CASSSRTRRHTEAFF. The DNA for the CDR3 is TGTGCCAGCAGCTCAAGGACACGGCGGCACACTGAAGCTTTCTTT.

In nucleotides, the CDR3 is TGTGCCAGCAGGCTCGGAATTGGACAGGACAACTACGAGCAGTACTTC. Encoded protein: CASRLGIGQDNYEQYF. The chain links TRBV27 to TRBJ2-7, with 7 bases lining up with TRBD1. The CDR3 is 16 residues long. The V and J ends lost 6 bases and 3 bases, in that order; junction bases with no gene match: 14. Germline CDR1 and CDR2: MNHEY and SMNVEV (reference sequence).

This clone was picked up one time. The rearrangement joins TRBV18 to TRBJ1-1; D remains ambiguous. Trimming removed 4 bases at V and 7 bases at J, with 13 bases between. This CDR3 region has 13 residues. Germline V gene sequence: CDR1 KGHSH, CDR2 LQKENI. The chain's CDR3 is CASSRGGRFEAFF. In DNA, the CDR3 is TGTGCCAGCTCACGAGGAGGGAGATTTGAAGCTTTCTTT.

CDR3 DNA: TGTGCCAAACTGGACAGGGTATGCTCCTACAATGAGCAGTTCTTC. It encodes CAKLDRVCSYNEQFF. This chain uses TRBV27 with TRBJ2-1; 8 positions match TRBD1. Germline CDR1 and CDR2: MNHEY and SMNVEV (reference sequence). The CDR3 covers 15 residues. With V trimmed by 10 bases and J by 0 bases, 8 bases remained unmatched.

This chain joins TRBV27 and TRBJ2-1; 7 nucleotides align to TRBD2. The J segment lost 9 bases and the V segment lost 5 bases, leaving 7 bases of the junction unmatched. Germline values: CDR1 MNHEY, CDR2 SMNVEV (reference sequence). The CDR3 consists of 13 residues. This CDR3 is CASSTGLVGEQFF. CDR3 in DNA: TGTGCCAGCAGTACCGGACTAGTCGGTGAGCAGTTCTTC.

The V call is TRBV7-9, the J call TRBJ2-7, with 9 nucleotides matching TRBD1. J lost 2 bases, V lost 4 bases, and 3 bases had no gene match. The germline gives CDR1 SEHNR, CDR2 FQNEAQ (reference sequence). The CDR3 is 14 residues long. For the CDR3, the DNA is TGTGCCAGCAGCTCTCGGACAGGGGCCTACGAGCAGTACTTC. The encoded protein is CASSSRTGAYEQYF.

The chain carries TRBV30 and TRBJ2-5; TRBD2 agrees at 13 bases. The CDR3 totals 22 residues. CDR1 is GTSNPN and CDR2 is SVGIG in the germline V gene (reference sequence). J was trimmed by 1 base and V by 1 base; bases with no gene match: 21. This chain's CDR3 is CAWSGSLPRLAGGPSPQETQYF. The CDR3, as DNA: TGTGCCTGGAGTGGGTCTTTACCCCGACTAGCGGGAGGTCCTAGCCCCCAAGAGACCCAGTACTTC. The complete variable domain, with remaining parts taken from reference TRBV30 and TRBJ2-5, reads SQTIHQWPATLVQPVGSPLSLECTVEGTSNPNLYWYRQAAGRGLQLLFYSVGIGQISSEVPQNLSASRPQDRQFILSSKKLLLSDSGFYLCAWSGSLPRLAGGPSPQETQYFGPGTRLLVL.

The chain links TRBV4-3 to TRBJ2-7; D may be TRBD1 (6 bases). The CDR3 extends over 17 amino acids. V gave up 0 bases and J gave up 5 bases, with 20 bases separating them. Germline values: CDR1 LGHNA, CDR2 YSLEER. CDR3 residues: CASSQEVAGVKGDEQYF. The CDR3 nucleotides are TGCGCCAGCAGCCAAGAGGTGGCCGGGGTTAAGGGGGACGAGCAGTACTTC.

The CDR3 coding sequence is TGTGCCAGCAGTTTATTGGCACCTGAGGACACTGAAGCTTTCTTT. Amino acids: CASSLLAPEDTEAFF. The rearrangement joins TRBV28 to TRBJ1-1; D not certain. The CDR3 runs to 15 residues. Germline lookup yields CDR1 MDHEN and CDR2 SYDVKM. Trimming stripped 1 base from V and 3 bases from J, with 12 bases between.

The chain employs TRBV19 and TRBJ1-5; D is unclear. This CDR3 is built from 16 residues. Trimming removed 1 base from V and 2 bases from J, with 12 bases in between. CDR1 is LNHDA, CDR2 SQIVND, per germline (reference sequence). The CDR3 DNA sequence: TGTGCCAGTAGTATAGCCACCGGTGGAGGCAATCAGCCCCAGCATTTT. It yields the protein CASSIATGGGNQPQHF.

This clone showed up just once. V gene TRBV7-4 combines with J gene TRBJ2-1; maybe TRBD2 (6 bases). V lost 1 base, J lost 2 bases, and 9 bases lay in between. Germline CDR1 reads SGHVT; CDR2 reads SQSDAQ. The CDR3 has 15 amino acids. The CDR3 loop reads CASSLVGGPYNEQFF. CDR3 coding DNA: TGTGCCAGCAGCTTAGTGGGGGGACCCTACAATGAGCAGTTCTTC.

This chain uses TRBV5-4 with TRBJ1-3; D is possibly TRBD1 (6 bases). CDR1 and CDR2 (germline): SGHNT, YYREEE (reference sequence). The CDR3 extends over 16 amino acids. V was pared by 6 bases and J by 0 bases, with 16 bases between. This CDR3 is CASTFGQPNSGNTIYF. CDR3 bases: TGTGCCAGCACCTTCGGACAGCCAAACTCTGGAAACACCATATATTTT. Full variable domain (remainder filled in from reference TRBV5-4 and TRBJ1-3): ETGVTQSPTHLIKTRGQQVTLRCSSQSGHNTVSWYQQALGQGPQFIFQYYREEENGRGNFPPRFSGLQFPNYSSELNVNALELDDSALYLCASTFGQPNSGNTIYFGEGSWLTVV.

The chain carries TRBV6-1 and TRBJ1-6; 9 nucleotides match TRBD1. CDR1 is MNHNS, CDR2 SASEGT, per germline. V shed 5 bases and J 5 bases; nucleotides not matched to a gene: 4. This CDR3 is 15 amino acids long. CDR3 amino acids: CASSPGQGNNSPLHF. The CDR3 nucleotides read TGTGCCAGCAGTCCGGGACAGGGAAATAATTCACCCCTCCACTTT.

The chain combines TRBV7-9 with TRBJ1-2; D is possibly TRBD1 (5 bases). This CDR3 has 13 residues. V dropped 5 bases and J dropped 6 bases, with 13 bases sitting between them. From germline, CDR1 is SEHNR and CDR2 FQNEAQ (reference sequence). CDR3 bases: TGTGCCAGCAGCCCAACAGGATTGGATGGCTACACCTTC. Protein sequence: CASSPTGLDGYTF. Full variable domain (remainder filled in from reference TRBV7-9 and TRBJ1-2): DTGVSQNPRHKITKRGQNVTFRCDPISEHNRLYWYRQTLGQGPEFLTYFQNEAQLEKSRLLSDRFSAERPKGSFSTLEIQRTEQGDSAMYLCASSPTGLDGYTFGSGTRLTVV.

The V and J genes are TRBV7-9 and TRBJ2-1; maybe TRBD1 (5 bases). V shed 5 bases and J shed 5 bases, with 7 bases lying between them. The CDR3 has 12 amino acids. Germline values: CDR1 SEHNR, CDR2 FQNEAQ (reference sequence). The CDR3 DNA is TGTGCCAGCAGCCGACAGCACAATGAGCAGTTCTTC. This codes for CASSRQHNEQFF.

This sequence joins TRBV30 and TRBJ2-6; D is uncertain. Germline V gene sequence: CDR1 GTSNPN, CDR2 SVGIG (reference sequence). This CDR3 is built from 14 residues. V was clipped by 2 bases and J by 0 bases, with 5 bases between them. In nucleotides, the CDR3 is TGTGCCTGGAGTCAGGACTCTGGGGCCAACGTCCTGACTTTC. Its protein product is CAWSQDSGANVLTF.

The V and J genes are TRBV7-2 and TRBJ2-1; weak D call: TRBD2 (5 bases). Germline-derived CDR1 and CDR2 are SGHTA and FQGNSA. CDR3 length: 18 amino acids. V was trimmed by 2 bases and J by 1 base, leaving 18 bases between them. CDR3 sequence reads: CASSLQAVGVESYNEQFF. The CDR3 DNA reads TGTGCCAGCAGCTTACAAGCCGTCGGGGTAGAGTCCTACAATGAGCAGTTCTTC.

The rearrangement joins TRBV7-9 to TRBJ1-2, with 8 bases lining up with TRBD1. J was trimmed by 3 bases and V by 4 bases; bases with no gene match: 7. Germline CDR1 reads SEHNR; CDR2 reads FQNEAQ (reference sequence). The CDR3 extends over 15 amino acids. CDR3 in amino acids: CASSSDRGGDYGYTF. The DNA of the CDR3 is TGTGCCAGCAGCTCCGACAGGGGAGGTGACTATGGCTACACCTTC.